Shown below are 25 T cell receptor beta chains from a single sample sequenced in a study of long-term antiretroviral therapy in people with HIV. Sequencing relied on immunoSEQ assay v3.0, run at survey level. The protocol was immunoSEQ multiplex PCR, while the TCRdb copy is restricted to in-frame clones and leaves out a portion. The sample records tens of thousands of clones, over 90% being singletons. The sample was unsorted PBMCs, taken 6 to 6.5 years after starting antiretroviral therapy. The receptors here all came from a man aged 30 to 39 with HIV.

V gene TRBV28 combines with J gene TRBJ2-7, with D uncertain. This CDR3 contains 14 residues. With 5 bases removed from V and 6 bases from J, the gap between germline ends came to 17 bases. Germline V CDR1 and CDR2: MDHEN, SYDVKM. The CDR3 sequence is CASSPPTPSTEQYF. The CDR3 coding sequence is TGTGCCAGCAGTCCCCCGACACCTTCGACCGAGCAGTACTTC.

This clone was detected only once. The chain links TRBV15 to TRBJ2-1; 7 nucleotides agree with TRBD2. The CDR3 has 13 residues. V lost 8 bases, J lost 3 bases, and 4 bases stayed unmatched. Germline V gene lookup returns CDR1 LNHNV and CDR2 YYDKDF (reference sequence). The CDR3, as DNA: TGTGCCACCGGCGGGGGAAGCTACAATGAGCAGTTCTTC. This translates into CATGGGSYNEQFF.

This sequence joins TRBV4-1 and TRBJ2-5, with TRBD1 as a possible D gene (5 bases). Germline V gives CDR1 MGHRA, CDR2 YSYEKL. This CDR3 is built from 15 residues. V was pared by 0 bases and J by 3 bases, with 11 bases between. The CDR3 DNA reads TGCGCCAGCAGCCAAGAGGGTAGCAGGGAAGAGACCCAGTACTTC. Amino acid sequence: CASSQEGSREETQYF.

The rearrangement links TRBV15 to TRBJ2-7, with D uncertain. Germline V gene lookup returns CDR1 LNHNV and CDR2 YYDKDF (reference sequence). Trimming left V 5 bases short and J 2 bases short, with 10 bases between. This CDR3 spans 13 amino acids. Here the CDR3 DNA reads TGTGCCACCAGCTTGGACCACCCCTACGAGCAGTACTTC. Translating gives CATSLDHPYEQYF.

V and J are TRBV5-6 and TRBJ1-6; tentatively, D is TRBD1 (6 bases). The V gene's germline CDR1 is SGHDT and CDR2 YYEEEE. This CDR3 has 16 residues. V lost 1 base and J 5 bases, leaving 13 bases between the germline ends. The CDR3 protein is CASSLFEGVHNSPLHF. For the CDR3, the DNA is TGTGCCAGCAGCTTGTTTGAGGGGGTTCATAATTCACCCCTCCACTTT. Together with reference TRBV5-6 and TRBJ1-6, the CDR3 gives the full variable domain: DAGVTQSPTHLIKTRGQQVTLRCSPKSGHDTVSWYQQALGQGPQFIFQYYEEEERQRGNFPDRFSGHQFPNYSSELNVNALLLGDSALYLCASSLFEGVHNSPLHFGNGTRLTVT.

The chain is built from TRBV7-8 and TRBJ2-5; TRBD2 is a possible D gene (7 bases). Trimming stripped 5 bases from V and 5 bases from J, with 15 bases between. Germline loops: CDR1 SGHVS, CDR2 FQNEAQ. The CDR3 extends over 14 amino acids. The CDR3 loop is CASSDFGGRETQYF. In DNA, the CDR3 is TGTGCCAGCAGCGACTTCGGGGGGCGGGAGACCCAGTACTTC. Complete variable domain (other parts from reference TRBV7-8 and TRBJ2-5): GAGVSQSPRYKVAKRGQDVALRCDPISGHVSLFWYQQALGQGPEFLTYFQNEAQLDKSGLPSDRFFAERPEGSVSTLKIQRTQQEDSAVYLCASSDFGGRETQYFGPGTRLLVL.

The rearrangement joins TRBV11-2 to TRBJ2-7, with TRBD1 matching 9 bases. The germline gives CDR1 SGHAT, CDR2 FQNNGV. Trimming at V came to 5 bases and at J to 1 base, leaving 9 bases not matched to a gene. The CDR3 has 16 residues. CDR3 coding DNA: TGTGCCAGCAGCACCTTAGACAGGGGGGATTCCTACGAGCAGTACTTC. Translated, it gives CASSTLDRGDSYEQYF.

V and J are TRBV28 and TRBJ2-1; perhaps TRBD2 as D (6 bases). The CDR3 runs 13 residues. Trimming shortened V by 2 bases and J by 13 bases, and 15 bases separated the two germline ends. From germline, CDR1 is MDHEN and CDR2 SYDVKM. CDR3 in amino acids: CASSLGRGRAQFF. CDR3 coding DNA: TGTGCCAGCAGTTTAGGGCGGGGCCGGGCCCAGTTCTTC.

This sequence joins TRBV4-2 and TRBJ2-2; 7 bases line up with TRBD2. V trimming: 0 bases; J trimming: 0 bases; junction bases outside the gene matches: 4. This CDR3 has 17 residues. Germline-derived CDR1 and CDR2 are LGHNA and YNFKEQ. The CDR3 DNA follows: TGTGCCAGCAGCCAAGATCTGGGGGGGTCGAACACCGGGGAGCTGTTTTTT. It translates to CASSQDLGGSNTGELFF.

The rearrangement links TRBV6-4 to TRBJ2-3, with a tentative D call TRBD2 (5 bases). CDR3 size: 14 residues. Trimming removed 3 bases at V and 0 bases at J, with 7 bases between. Germline lookup yields CDR1 MRHNA and CDR2 SNTAGT. The CDR3 reads CASSERGSTDTQYF. As DNA, the CDR3 is TGTGCCAGCAGTGAACGCGGGAGCACAGATACGCAGTATTTT.

The chain has TRBV7-3 and TRBJ2-2, with TRBD2 identical over 11 bases. This CDR3 has 16 residues. The germline V gene encodes CDR1 SGHTA and CDR2 FQGTGA. The CDR3 DNA is TGTGCGAGCCGGACTCTAGCGGGAGGGAACACCGGGGAGCTGTTTTTT. This codes for CASRTLAGGNTGELFF. Drawing the rest from reference TRBV7-3 and TRBJ2-2, the complete variable domain is GAGVSQTPSNKVTEKGKYVELRCDPISGHTALYWYRQSLGQGPEFLIYFQGTGAADDSGLPNDRFFAVRPEGSVSTLKIQRTERGDSAVYLCASRTLAGGNTGELFFGEGSRLTVL.

As regards this clone: This specimen includes other DNA sequences encoding the same CDR3. Here the CDR3 reads CASSLVGGQETQYF. The CDR3 coding sequence is TGCGCCAGCAGCTTGGTCGGGGGACAAGAGACCCAGTACTTC. The chain uses TRBV5-1 and TRBJ2-5; a possible D gene is TRBD2 (6 bases). CDR3 size: 14 residues. Trimming pared 0 bases from V and 2 bases from J, leaving 8 bases between. Germline CDR1 reads SGHRS; CDR2 reads YFSETQ.

This sequence joins TRBV13 and TRBJ2-3, with D perhaps matching TRBD2 (6 bases). V lost 3 bases, J lost 6 bases, and 19 bases lay in between. This CDR3 comprises 16 residues. Germline assignment: CDR1 PRHDT and CDR2 FYEKMQ (reference sequence). The CDR3 DNA is TGTGCCAGCAGCTTTCGGGGCGGGACTCGCAAGGATACGCAGTATTTT. Its translation: CASSFRGGTRKDTQYF.

The rearrangement links TRBV7-2 to TRBJ2-7; 9 bases match TRBD2. Unmatched junction bases numbered 12, after V lost 5 bases and J lost 1 base. Germline V gives CDR1 SGHTA, CDR2 FQGNSA. The CDR3 runs 17 residues. The CDR3 DNA is TGTGCCAGCAGCCTCGCCGTTACTAGCGGGTCTTCCTACGAGCAGTACTTC. Residues: CASSLAVTSGSSYEQYF.

The V gene is TRBV18, the J gene TRBJ2-1; tentative D call: TRBD2 (5 bases). This CDR3 is built from 13 residues. The ends were cut back, 1 base at V and 8 bases at J, with 9 bases in the middle. Germline V gene lookup returns CDR1 KGHSH and CDR2 LQKENI. This CDR3 reads CASSPLSGDEQFF. CDR3 DNA: TGTGCCAGCTCACCACTAAGCGGAGATGAGCAGTTCTTC.

This chain links TRBV7-6 with TRBJ2-7; tentative D call: TRBD2 (7 bases). There are 13 residues in the CDR3. Germline CDR1 reads SGHVS; CDR2 reads FNYEAQ. V lost 1 base and J 5 bases, leaving 9 bases between the germline ends. CDR3 loop: CASSLEGGDEQYF. Written as DNA, the CDR3 is TGTGCCAGCAGCTTAGAAGGGGGGGACGAGCAGTACTTC.

The chain employs TRBV4-3 and TRBJ2-2, with 10 bases that match TRBD2. V lost 1 base to trimming and J lost 7 bases; unmatched junction nucleotides: 15. Looked up from germline, CDR1 is LGHNA and CDR2 is YSLEER. The CDR3 length is 19 residues. The CDR3 region has the DNA TGCGCCAGCAGCCAAGCAAAAGAAGGTAGCGGGAGGTGGATCGGGGAGCTGTTTTTT. The encoded protein is CASSQAKEGSGRWIGELFF.

V and J are TRBV28 and TRBJ2-7; D unclear. The CDR3 covers 14 residues. The V and J ends lost 7 bases and 5 bases respectively, with 18 bases between them. Germline loops: CDR1 MDHEN, CDR2 SYDVKM. For the CDR3, the DNA is TGTGCCAGCATCCCGGGCCCGCAGCCCAACGAGCAGTACTTC. It encodes CASIPGPQPNEQYF.

The chain has TRBV4-2 and TRBJ1-4; TRBD1 aligns across 10 bases. V dropped 1 base and J dropped 7; count of bases not matched to a gene: 6. The CDR3 spans 16 residues. The germline V gene has CDR1 LGHNA and CDR2 YNFKEQ. CDR3 in DNA: TGTGCCAGCAGCCAAGGGCGCGGACAGGGGGGTGAAAAACTGTTTTTT. Translation: CASSQGRGQGGEKLFF.

The gene calls are TRBV29-1 and TRBJ2-7; D is possibly TRBD1 (5 bases). Per the germline V gene, CDR1 is SQVTM and CDR2 is ANQGSEA. The CDR3 is 12 residues long. V lost 4 bases, J lost 5 bases, and 12 bases lay in between. The CDR3 DNA reads TGCAGCGTTGGACAGCCCGGTAACGAGCAGTACTTC. Its translation: CSVGQPGNEQYF.

This rearrangement joins TRBV10-1 to TRBJ2-5, with D perhaps matching TRBD1 or TRBD2 (6 bases each). Germline CDR1 reads WNHNN; CDR2 reads SYGVQD (reference sequence). The CDR3 runs to 16 residues. The ends were cut back, 6 bases at V and 0 bases at J, with 17 bases in the middle. CDR3 residues: CASRAFRGRNQETQYF. In DNA, the CDR3 is TGCGCCAGCAGAGCCTTCCGGGGGCGGAACCAAGAGACCCAGTACTTC.

CDR3 in amino acids: CASSTLQREGTDTQYF. The CDR3, as DNA: TGTGCCAGCAGTACGCTCCAGCGGGAAGGCACAGATACGCAGTATTTT. V gene TRBV28 combines with J gene TRBJ2-3; 7 nucleotides agree with TRBD2. Germline assignment: CDR1 MDHEN and CDR2 SYDVKM. V dropped 5 bases and J dropped 1; count of bases not matched to a gene: 9. CDR3 length: 16 amino acids.

The J gene is TRBJ2-7, the V gene TRBV6-6; 7 positions match TRBD1. V was clipped by 3 bases and J by 2 bases; unmatched bases: 7. Looked up from germline, CDR1 is MNHNY and CDR2 is SVGAGI (reference sequence). The CDR3 totals 15 residues. This chain's CDR3 is CASSYWPGGTYEQYF. In DNA, the CDR3 is TGTGCCAGCAGTTATTGGCCAGGGGGAACCTACGAGCAGTACTTC.

This chain links TRBV11-3 with TRBJ2-5; D is ambiguous. Germline V gives CDR1 SGHNT, CDR2 YENEEA. This CDR3 comprises 13 residues. Trimming took 3 bases from V and 4 from J, leaving 9 bases between them. The CDR3 DNA reads TGTGCCAGCAGCTTCTCACAGTTAGAGACCCAGTACTTC. Translation gives CASSFSQLETQYF. The full variable domain, completed using reference TRBV11-3 and TRBJ2-5, is EAGVVQSPRYKIIEKKQPVAFWCNPISGHNTLYWYLQNLGQGPELLIRYENEEAVDDSQLPKDRFSAERLKGVDSTLKIQPAELGDSAVYLCASSFSQLETQYFGPGTRLLVL.

The V call is TRBV29-1, the J call TRBJ2-3; 11 positions match TRBD2. CDR1 SQVTM and CDR2 ANQGSEA come from the germline V gene. V was clipped by 6 bases and J by 5 bases; unmatched bases: 7. The CDR3 sequence is 14 residues long. CDR3 protein: CSVALAGVVDTQYF. The CDR3 DNA sequence: TGCAGCGTCGCACTAGCGGGAGTTGTAGATACGCAGTATTTT.